This paragraph covers one T cell receptor (beta chain) sequence. The data were taken from a study of blood T cell repertoires in COVID-19. Looking at the study overall: Acute and convalescent COVID-19 samples came from the United States, Italy and Spain.

Original processing methods: Estimation of nucleated cell counts relied on the amplification of reference gene primers. The repertoire was sequenced with immunoSEQ multiplex PCR; TCRdb's copy has only in-frame clones and lacks some. The DNA was the basis for D and trimming; V, J and clone size are from that table. This table holds 270,000 or so clones, 82% found once. CDR1 LGHNA and CDR2 YSLEER come from the germline V gene. The V segment lost 1 base and the J segment 5 bases; nucleotides outside the gene matches: 12. The CDR3 length is 18 residues. The sequence was collected from a woman aged 18-29 years with acute or convalescent COVID-19. The specimen sequenced was peripheral blood. V is TRBV4-3 and J is TRBJ2-1, with TRBD2 identical over 9 bases. DNA of the CDR3: TGCGCCAGCAGCCAAGGAGTCCTCGGGCTAGCGGGGAACAATGAGCAGTTCTTC. Translating it yields CASSQGVLGLAGNNEQFF.